This T cell receptor beta chain was sequenced during a study of OX40 agonist ivuxolimab in advanced cancers. A note on the overall study: Ivuxolimab was an agonistic, fully human IgG2 monoclonal antibody directed against OX40 (CD134), a costimulatory receptor. Intravenous ivuxolimab was administered to patients every 2 weeks at six dose levels: 0.01, 0.1, 0.3, 1.5, 3 and 10 mg/kg. Among the approximately 50 dose-escalation patients, some 20 had hepatocellular carcinoma, approximately 15 melanoma, 9 renal cell carcinoma and 9 head and neck cancer. The dose-escalation cohort was over 70% male with a mean age of roughly 62 years, ranging from roughly 23 to 79. Prior anti-PD-1, anti-PD-L1 or anti-CTLA-4 therapy was permitted, and checkpoint inhibitors had been received by about 36% of dose-escalation patients. Partial responses occurred in three dose-escalation patients: two with cutaneous melanoma and one with hepatocellular carcinoma. The point of sequencing TCRbeta in the periphery was to test whether ivuxolimab changed TCR sequence diversity and drove clonal T-cell expansion. The paper reports the monotherapy dose-escalation portion (N of about 50 patients) of the phase I ivuxolimab trial. Paper-wide results and their limitations: After ivuxolimab, more expanded clones were found on average in CD8+ T cells than in CD4+ T cells. At doses of 0.1 to 3.0 mg/kg, clonal expansion of both CD4+ and CD8+ T cells in blood was seen between baseline and week 6. Antigen specificity was not determined for the clonally expanded peripheral T cells. Low levels of normalized T-cell clonal expansion were also seen in some patients who did not respond. In the 0.1-3.0 mg/kg groups, partial responders had among the lowest normalized peripheral clonal expansion, particularly in CD8+ T cells.

The trial excluded patients who had a history of autoimmune disease or who were on systemic immunosuppression. Peripheral blood for TCR sequencing was collected from all dose cohorts at baseline, on cycle 4 day 1, and on cycle 7 day 1. Samples came from an open-label, multicenter, first-in-human phase I dose-escalation trial of ivuxolimab. The trial enrolled adults with locally advanced or metastatic head and neck squamous cell, hepatocellular, melanoma or renal cell carcinoma. Before TCR sequencing, CD4+ T cells and CD8+ T cells from peripheral blood were sorted into separate populations. CDR1 and CDR2, looked up from the germline V gene, are MDHEN and SYDVKM. The CDR3 sequence holds 18 residues, the cysteine and phenylalanine included. Solely the CDR3 DNA is kept, with 54 bases framed from the first base. At the junction V is shortened by 6 bases and J by 2 bases; bases outside the gene matches: 12.

Worth noting for this clone: This receptor's antigen is unknown. No base qualities exist here, and no much larger clone lies one base off it.

For sequencing of the TCRbeta CDR3 region, genomic DNA was extracted from the sorted cells. The immunoSEQ Assay was used for sequencing of TCRbeta CDR3 regions. TCRdb limited this immuneACCESS table to in-frame rearrangements with V and J called. A share of clones is missing; checked studies link under half to unresolved V genes, and the rest is unexplained. For this sample there are roughly 34,000 clones; around nine tenths appear just once. The ten largest make up about 35% of the sample. This TCR was recovered from an adult with an advanced solid tumor such as melanoma, head and neck, liver or kidney cancer. Sequenced here: CD4+ or CD8+ T cells sorted from blood, sampled in a trial of the OX40 agonist ivuxolimab. In this chain, TRBV28 is recombined with TRBJ2-1; 11 central bases correspond to TRBD2. The CDR3 has the sequence CASSHFSGRGLTYNEQFF. The nucleotide sequence is given as TGTGCCAGCAGCCACTTTAGCGGGAGGGGGTTGACCTACAATGAGCAGTTCTTC.